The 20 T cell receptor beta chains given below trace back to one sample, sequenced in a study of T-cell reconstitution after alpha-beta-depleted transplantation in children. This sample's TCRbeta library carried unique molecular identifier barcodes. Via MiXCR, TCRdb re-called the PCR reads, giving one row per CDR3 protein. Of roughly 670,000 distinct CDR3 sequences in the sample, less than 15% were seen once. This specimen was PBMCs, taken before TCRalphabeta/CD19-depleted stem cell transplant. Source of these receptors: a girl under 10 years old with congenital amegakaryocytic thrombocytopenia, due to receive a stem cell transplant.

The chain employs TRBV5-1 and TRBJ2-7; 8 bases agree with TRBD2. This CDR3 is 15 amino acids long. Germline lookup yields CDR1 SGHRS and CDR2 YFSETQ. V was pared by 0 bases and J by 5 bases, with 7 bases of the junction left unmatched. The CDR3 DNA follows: TGCGCCAGCAGCTTGGGAAGCGGGAGAAAAAACGAGCAGTACTTC. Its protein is CASSLGSGRKNEQYF.

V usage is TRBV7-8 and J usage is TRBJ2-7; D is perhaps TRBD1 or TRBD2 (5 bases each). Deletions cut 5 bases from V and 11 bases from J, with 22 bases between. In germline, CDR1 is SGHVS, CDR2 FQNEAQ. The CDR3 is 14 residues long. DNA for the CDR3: TGTGCCAGCAGCCCAGAAAGCAGGGACGCTCTGGAGTACTTC. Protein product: CASSPESRDALEYF.

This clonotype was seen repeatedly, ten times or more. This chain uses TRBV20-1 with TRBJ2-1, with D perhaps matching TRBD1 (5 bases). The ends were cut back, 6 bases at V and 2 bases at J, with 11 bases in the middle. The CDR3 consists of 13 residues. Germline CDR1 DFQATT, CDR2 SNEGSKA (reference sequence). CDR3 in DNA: TGCAGTGCCCGCAGGACAACCTACAATGAGCAGTTCTTC. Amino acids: CSARRTTYNEQFF.

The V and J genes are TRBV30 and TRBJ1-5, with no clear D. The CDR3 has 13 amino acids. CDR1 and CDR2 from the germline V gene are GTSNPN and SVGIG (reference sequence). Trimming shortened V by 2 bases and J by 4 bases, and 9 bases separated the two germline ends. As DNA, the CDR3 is TGTGCCTGGAGTTTCGGCAATAATCAGCCCCAGCATTTT. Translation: CAWSFGNNQPQHF. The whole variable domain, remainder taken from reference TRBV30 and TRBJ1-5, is SQTIHQWPATLVQPVGSPLSLECTVEGTSNPNLYWYRQAAGRGLQLLFYSVGIGQISSEVPQNLSASRPQDRQFILSSKKLLLSDSGFYLCAWSFGNNQPQHFGDGTRLSIL.

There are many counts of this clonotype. CDR3 protein: CASSELGNTGELFF. CDR3 coding DNA: TGCGCCAGCAGCGAACTGGGCAACACCGGGGAGCTGTTTTTT. The gene calls are TRBV5-1 and TRBJ2-2, with D unclear. CDR1 and CDR2 (germline): SGHRS, YFSETQ. The CDR3 has 14 residues. V shed 4 bases and J shed 2 bases, with 9 bases lying between them.

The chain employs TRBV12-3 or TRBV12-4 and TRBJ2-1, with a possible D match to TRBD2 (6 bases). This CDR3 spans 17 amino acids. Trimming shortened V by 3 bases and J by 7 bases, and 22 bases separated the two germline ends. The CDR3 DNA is TGTGCCAGCAGTTTGTATTCCGGGAGTCCTTTGGGGAATGAGCAGTTCTTC. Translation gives CASSLYSGSPLGNEQFF.

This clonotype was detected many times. CDR3 sequence (DNA): TGCGCCAGCAGCCAAGAGGGACAGAGGGCCACTGAAGCTTTCTTT. Its translation: CASSQEGQRATEAFF. The chain uses TRBV4-1 and TRBJ1-1; TRBD1 matches 7 bases. The CDR3 consists of 15 residues. V gave up 0 bases and J gave up 4 bases; unmatched junction bases: 5. CDR1 and CDR2 from the germline V gene are MGHRA and YSYEKL.

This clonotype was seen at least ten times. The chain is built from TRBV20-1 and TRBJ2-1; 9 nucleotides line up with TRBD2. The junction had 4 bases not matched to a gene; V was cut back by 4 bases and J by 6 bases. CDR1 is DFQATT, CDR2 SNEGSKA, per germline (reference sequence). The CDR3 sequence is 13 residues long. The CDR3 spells CSAIAGDPNEQFF. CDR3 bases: TGCAGTGCTATAGCGGGAGATCCCAATGAGCAGTTCTTC.

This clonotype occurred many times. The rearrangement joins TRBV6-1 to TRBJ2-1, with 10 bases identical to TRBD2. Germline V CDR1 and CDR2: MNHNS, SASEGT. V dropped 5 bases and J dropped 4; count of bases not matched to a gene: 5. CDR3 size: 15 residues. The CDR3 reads CASSHPGLAYNEQFF. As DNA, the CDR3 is TGTGCCAGCAGTCATCCGGGACTAGCGTACAATGAGCAGTTCTTC.

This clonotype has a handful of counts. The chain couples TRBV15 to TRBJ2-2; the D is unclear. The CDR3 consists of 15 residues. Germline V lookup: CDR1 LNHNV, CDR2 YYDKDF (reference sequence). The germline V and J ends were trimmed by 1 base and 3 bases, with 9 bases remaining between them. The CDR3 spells CATSRGTTDTGELFF. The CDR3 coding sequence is TGTGCCACCAGCAGAGGGACCACGGACACCGGGGAGCTGTTTTTT.

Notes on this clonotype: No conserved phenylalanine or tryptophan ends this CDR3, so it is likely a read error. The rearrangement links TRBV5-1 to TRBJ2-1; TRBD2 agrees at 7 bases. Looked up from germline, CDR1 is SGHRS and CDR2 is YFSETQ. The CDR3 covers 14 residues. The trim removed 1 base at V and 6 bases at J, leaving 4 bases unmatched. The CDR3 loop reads CASSLRRESNEQFL. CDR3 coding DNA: TGCGCCAGCAGCTTGCGGCGGGAGAGCAATGAGCAGTTCCTC.

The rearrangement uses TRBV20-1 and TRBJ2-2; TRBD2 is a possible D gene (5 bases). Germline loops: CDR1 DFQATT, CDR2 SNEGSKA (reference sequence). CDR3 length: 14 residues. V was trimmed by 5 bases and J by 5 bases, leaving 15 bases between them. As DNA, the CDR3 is TGCAGTGCTTGGGGTGGGAGTGGGACCGGGGAGCTGTTTTTT. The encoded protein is CSAWGGSGTGELFF.

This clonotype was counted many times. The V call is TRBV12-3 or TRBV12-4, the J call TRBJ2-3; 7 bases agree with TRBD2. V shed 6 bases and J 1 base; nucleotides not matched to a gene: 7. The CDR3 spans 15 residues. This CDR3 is CASSLSTSGTDTQYF. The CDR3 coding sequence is TGTGCCAGCAGCTTATCTACTAGCGGCACAGATACGCAGTATTTT.

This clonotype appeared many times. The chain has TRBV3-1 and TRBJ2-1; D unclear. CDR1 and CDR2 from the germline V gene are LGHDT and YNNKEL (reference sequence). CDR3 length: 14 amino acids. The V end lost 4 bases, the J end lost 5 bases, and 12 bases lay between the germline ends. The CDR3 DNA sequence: TGTGCCAGCAGCCCAATGGACGAACACAATGAGCAGTTCTTC. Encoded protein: CASSPMDEHNEQFF.

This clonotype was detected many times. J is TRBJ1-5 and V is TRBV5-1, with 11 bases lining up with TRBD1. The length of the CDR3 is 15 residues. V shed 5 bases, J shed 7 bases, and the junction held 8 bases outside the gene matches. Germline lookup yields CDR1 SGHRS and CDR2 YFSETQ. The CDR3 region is CASRVGTGGEQPQHF. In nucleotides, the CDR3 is TGCGCCAGCAGAGTGGGGACAGGGGGTGAGCAGCCCCAGCATTTT.

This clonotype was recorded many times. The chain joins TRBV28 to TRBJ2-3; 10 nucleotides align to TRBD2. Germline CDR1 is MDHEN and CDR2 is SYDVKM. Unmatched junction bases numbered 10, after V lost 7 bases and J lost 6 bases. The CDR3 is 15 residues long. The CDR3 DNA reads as TGTGCCAGCAAAAAGATTAGCGGGAGGTGGGATACGCAGTATTTT. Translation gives CASKKISGRWDTQYF.

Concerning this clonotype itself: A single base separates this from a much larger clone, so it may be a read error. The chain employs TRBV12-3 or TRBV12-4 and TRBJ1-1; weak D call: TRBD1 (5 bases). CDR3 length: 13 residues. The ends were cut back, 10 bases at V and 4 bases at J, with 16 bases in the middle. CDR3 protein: CATLSGPCTEAFF. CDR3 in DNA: TGTGCCACCTTATCGGGGCCCTGCACTGAAGCTTTCTTT.

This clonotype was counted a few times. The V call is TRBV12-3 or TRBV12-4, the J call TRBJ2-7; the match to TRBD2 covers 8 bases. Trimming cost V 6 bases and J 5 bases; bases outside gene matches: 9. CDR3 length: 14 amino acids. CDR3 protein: CASRSGGPSDEQYF. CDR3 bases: TGTGCCAGCAGATCGGGAGGGCCCTCGGACGAGCAGTACTTC.

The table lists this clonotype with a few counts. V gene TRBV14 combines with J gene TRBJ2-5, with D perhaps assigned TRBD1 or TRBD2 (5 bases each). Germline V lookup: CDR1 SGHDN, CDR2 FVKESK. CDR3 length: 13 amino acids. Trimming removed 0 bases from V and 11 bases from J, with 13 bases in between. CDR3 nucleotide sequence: TGTGCCAGCAGCCAAGAGGATTACGGGGCTCAGTACTTC. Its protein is CASSQEDYGAQYF.

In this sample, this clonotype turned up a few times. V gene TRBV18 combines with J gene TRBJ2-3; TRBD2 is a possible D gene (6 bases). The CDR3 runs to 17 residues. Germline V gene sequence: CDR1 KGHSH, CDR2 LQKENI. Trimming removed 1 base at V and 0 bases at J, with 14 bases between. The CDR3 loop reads CASSPRSRAGSTDTQYF. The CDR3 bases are TGTGCCAGCTCACCACGATCGCGAGCGGGCAGCACAGATACGCAGTATTTT.